Listed below are T cell receptor beta chains from one sample, sequenced in a study of regulatory T cells in long-lasting Graves disease. TCRdb re-analysed the multiplex PCR reads in MiXCR, keeping a single row per CDR3 protein. The sample records a few hundred thousand distinct CDR3 sequences, approximately 12% being singletons. These data were also filed under a second study, of T cells in Graves' hyperthyroidism and ophthalmopathy.

The specimen was peripheral blood mononuclear cells (PBMCs), collected at new diagnosis, from a patient treated with antithyroid drugs. The receptors derive from a woman aged 18 to 35 with Graves disease. Each CDR3 is given with its conserved first and last residue. The D gene is left open where the match is weak. The size of a clone is reported for some rows only, either as once, few or many, or as a class for expanded clones.

j_call	clone_size	d_call	v_call	cdr3_aa	cdr3_nt
TRBJ2-6	many	TRBD1	TRBV28	CASSQGGPGANVLTF	TGTGCCAGCAGTCAAGGGGGCCCCGGGGCCAACGTCCTGACTTTC
TRBJ2-1	many	NA	TRBV7-9	CASSPTSHNEQFF	TGTGCCAGCAGCCCAACTAGTCACAATGAGCAGTTCTTC
TRBJ2-5	NA	TRBD1	TRBV7-8	CASSYLSGGRGETQYF	TGTGCCAGCAGCTACCTGTCAGGGGGCCGGGGCGAGACCCAGTACTTC
TRBJ2-1	many	TRBD2	TRBV12-3/TRBV12-4	CASSFRLAGAMGTYNEQFF	TGTGCCAGCAGTTTCCGGCTAGCGGGAGCCATGGGGACCTACAATGAGCAGTTCTTC
TRBJ1-2	NA	NA	TRBV19	CATTPTGLWGYTF	TGTGCCACCACCCCCACAGGGTTGTGGGGCTACACCTTC
TRBJ2-6	few	NA	TRBV20-1	CSARGGGNSGANVLTF	TGCAGTGCTAGAGGTGGGGGGAACTCTGGGGCCAACGTCCTGACTTTC
TRBJ2-5	many	NA	TRBV6-1	CASRSGHEETQYF	TGTGCCAGCAGATCGGGACATGAAGAGACCCAGTACTTC
TRBJ2-3	NA	NA	TRBV2	CASSDVGQRTSTDTQYF	TGTGCCAGCAGTGACGTAGGCCAGCGAACTAGCACAGATACGCAGTATTTT
TRBJ1-2	many	NA	TRBV3-1	CASSQARTGRPHGYTF	TGTGCCAGCAGCCAAGCTCGCACAGGCCGACCTCATGGCTACACCTTC
TRBJ1-5	few	NA	TRBV18	CASSPLGGQSDQPQHF	TGTGCCAGCTCACCATTGGGCGGACAGTCTGACCAGCCCCAGCATTTT
TRBJ2-1	many	NA	TRBV20-1	CSAPQLPTYNEQFF	TGCAGTGCTCCCCAACTCCCCACCTACAATGAGCAGTTCTTC
TRBJ2-2	NA	NA	TRBV20-1	CSARDFDSLRKTGELFF	TGCAGTGCTAGAGATTTTGACAGTCTGAGGAAAACCGGGGAGCTGTTTTTT